This TCR beta chain appears in the sequencing data of a study of cytomegalovirus exposure and HLA in healthy donors. J gave up 2 bases and V 4 bases, and 6 bases lay outside the gene matches. The CDR3 has 15 amino acids. From germline, CDR1 is MNHEY and CDR2 SMNVEV (reference sequence). Study-wide findings and caveats: The study put 160 or so TCR beta chains on its list as cytomegalovirus-associated.

With regard to this clone: The antigen is undetermined.

As for the donors, each was a healthy bone marrow donor. Researchers ran the PCR with 60 Vbeta and 13 Jbeta primers. Measured with immunoSEQ multiplex PCR; TCRdb has only the in-frame clones, and not every one. The sample includes tens of thousands of clones, 78% seen only once; the top ten take just under 2.5%. This chain links TRBV27 with TRBJ2-3, with 7 bases matching TRBD2. The receptor comes from a male donor in good health and CMV-seropositive. The sequenced material came from PBMCs. CDR3 DNA: TGTGCCAGCAGTTATACTACTAGCGTCACAGATACGCAGTATTTT. It yields the protein CASSYTTSVTDTQYF.